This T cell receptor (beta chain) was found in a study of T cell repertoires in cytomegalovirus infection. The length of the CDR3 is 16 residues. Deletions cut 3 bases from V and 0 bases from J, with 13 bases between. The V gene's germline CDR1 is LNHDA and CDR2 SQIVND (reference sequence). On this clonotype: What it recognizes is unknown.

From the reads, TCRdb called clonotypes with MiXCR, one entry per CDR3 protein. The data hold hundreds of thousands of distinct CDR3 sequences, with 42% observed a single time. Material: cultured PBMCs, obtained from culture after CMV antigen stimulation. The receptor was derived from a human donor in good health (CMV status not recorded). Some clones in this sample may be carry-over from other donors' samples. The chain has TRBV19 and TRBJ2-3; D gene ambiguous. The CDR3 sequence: CASSIFRRASTDTQYF. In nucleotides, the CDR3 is TGTGCCAGTAGTATTTTTCGGCGAGCCAGCACAGATACGCAGTATTTT.